What follows are 9 T cell receptor beta chains derived from one specimen sequenced in a study of shared T cell receptors in the human thymus. Sequencing was performed with immunoSEQ multiplex PCR; in TCRdb, only in-frame clones are kept and a portion is missing. Altogether roughly 550,000 clones are present, roughly 74% being singletons, with the ten largest covering more than 0.01%. This sample was also put to use in a study of human thymus T cells.

Sequencing input: thymocytes. Every receptor here comes from a boy younger than two with a congenital heart defect.

In this sample, this clone turned up a few times. The V gene is TRBV11-1, the J gene TRBJ2-1; 8 nucleotides line up with TRBD1. Germline V gives CDR1 SGHAT, CDR2 FQDESV (reference sequence). V was clipped by 0 bases and J by 4 bases; unmatched bases: 14. This CDR3 is built from 19 residues. The CDR3 spells CASSLAGETGERRYNEQFF. CDR3 bases: TGTGCCAGCAGCTTAGCGGGGGAGACAGGGGAGCGTCGTTACAATGAGCAGTTCTTC.

The chain combines TRBV21-1 with TRBJ1-5; whether TRBD1, the table's D call, matches the DNA was not checked. TRBV21-1 is labeled a pseudogene. This CDR3 region has 18 residues. The CDR3: CASSKAGQASYTNQPQHF. The CDR3 bases are TGTGCCAGCAGCAAAGCGGGACAGGCCTCCTATACCAATCAGCCCCAGCATTTT.

The rearrangement joins TRBV11-2 to TRBJ2-2; tentatively, D is TRBD1 (6 bases). CDR1 is SGHAT, CDR2 FQNNGV, per germline. Trimming cost V 11 bases and J 7 bases, with 23 bases left between them. This CDR3 is built from 15 residues. CDR3 DNA: TGTGCCTCGAGATTAACCAGGGGATACTTCGGGGAGCTGTTTTTT. This gives the protein CASRLTRGYFGELFF. Using reference TRBV11-2 and TRBJ2-2 for the parts outside the CDR3, the full variable domain is EAGVAQSPRYKIIEKRQSVAFWCNPISGHATLYWYQQILGQGPKLLIQFQNNGVVDDSQLPKDRFSAERLKGVDSTLKIQPAKLEDSAVYLCASRLTRGYFGELFFGEGSRLTVL.

This clone was picked up a small number of times. V and J are TRBV2 and TRBJ2-5; D perhaps matches TRBD1 (5 bases). Matching the DNA end better, TRBJ2-7 makes the J call doubtful. The CDR3 has 13 residues. CDR1 and CDR2 (germline): SNHLY, FYNNEI. The CDR3 DNA reads TGTGCCAGCCGCGTCAGGGTAGGCTACGAGCAGTACTTC. Encoded protein: CASRVRVGYEQYF.

The chain uses TRBV7-9 and TRBJ2-5, with 8 bases identical to TRBD1. Germline CDR1 SEHNR, CDR2 FQNEAQ (reference sequence). J was trimmed by 2 bases and V by 5 bases; bases with no gene match: 7. CDR3 size: 15 residues. DNA of the CDR3: TGTGCCAGCAGCGCCGGACAGGGTGGGCAAGAGACCCAGTACTTC. This gives the protein CASSAGQGGQETQYF. Based on the CDR3 plus reference TRBV7-9 and TRBJ2-5, the full variable domain is DTGVSQNPRHKITKRGQNVTFRCDPISEHNRLYWYRQTLGQGPEFLTYFQNEAQLEKSRLLSDRFSAERPKGSFSTLEIQRTEQGDSAMYLCASSAGQGGQETQYFGPGTRLLVL.

J is TRBJ2-4 and V is TRBV28, with D perhaps TRBD1 (6 bases). Germline CDR1 MDHEN, CDR2 SYDVKM. The CDR3 totals 16 residues. With 5 bases removed from V and 0 bases from J, the gap between germline ends came to 14 bases. The CDR3 here is CASSLGQTGAKNIQYF. The CDR3 DNA reads as TGTGCCAGCAGTCTCGGACAGACTGGAGCCAAAAACATTCAGTACTTC.

This clone was seen more than once but under ten times. The chain carries TRBV4-1 and TRBJ2-1; TRBD2 is a possible D gene (5 bases). The V gene lost 0 bases and the J gene lost 4 bases, with 13 bases spanning the gap. The germline V gene has CDR1 MGHRA and CDR2 YSYEKL. The CDR3 sequence is 16 residues long. The CDR3 sequence is CASSQDPVAQYNEQFF. CDR3 DNA sequence: TGCGCCAGCAGCCAAGATCCAGTAGCGCAGTACAATGAGCAGTTCTTC.

The genes are TRBV27 and TRBJ2-2; 7 bases map to TRBD2. This CDR3 contains 18 residues. Trimming removed 3 bases from V and 3 bases from J; junction bases left unmatched: 13. From germline, CDR1 is MNHEY and CDR2 SMNVEV (reference sequence). The CDR3 sequence: CASSFGLEWRRDTGELFF. In nucleotides, the CDR3 is TGTGCCAGCAGTTTTGGACTAGAATGGAGGCGGGACACCGGGGAGCTGTTTTTT.

V is TRBV6-5 and J is TRBJ1-2; 9 nucleotides line up with TRBD1. CDR3 size: 13 residues. The germline V gene has CDR1 MNHEY and CDR2 SVGAGI. Trimming took 6 bases from V and 4 from J; bases not matched to a gene: 3. The CDR3 sequence: CASSTGGGYGYTF. The CDR3 DNA follows: TGTGCCAGCAGCACAGGGGGCGGCTATGGCTACACCTTC.